This record concerns one T cell receptor beta chain sequence. Assay used: immunoSEQ multiplex PCR; TCRdb lists only in-frame clones, some missing. The sample has roughly 100,000 clones, roughly nine tenths seen once; the top ten hold more than 3%. Germline values: CDR1 MNHEY, CDR2 SVGEGT. The CDR3 sequence is 16 residues long. Trimming cost V 4 bases and J 4 bases; bases outside gene matches: 9. This record belongs to a study of blood T cell repertoires in COVID-19. The specimen was peripheral blood. The V call is TRBV6-2 or TRBV6-3, the J call TRBJ2-3; 9 nucleotides match TRBD2. The receptor's source is a woman in her seventies with acute or convalescent COVID-19. CDR3 protein: CASSSPLAGGPDTQYF. CDR3 sequence (DNA): TGTGCCAGCAGTTCGCCTCTGGCGGGGGGGCCAGATACGCAGTATTTT.